Following are 30 T cell receptor beta chains from one sample sequenced in a study of T-cell memory formation after mild COVID-19. MiXCR was run by TCRdb on the 5' RACE reads, yielding one entry per CDR3 protein. The table shows roughly 100,000 distinct CDR3 sequences, with roughly an eighth occurring only once. The sequenced material came from PBMCs or a T cell subset sorted from them (not recorded which). Source of these receptors: an adult woman who had mild COVID-19 (a few samples of this study predate the infection). Cell type and time point are not known.

This clonotype occurred many times. The chain links TRBV11-3 to TRBJ2-6; 7 nucleotides line up with TRBD2. Germline assignment: CDR1 SGHNT and CDR2 YENEEA. V lost 3 bases to trimming and J lost 8 bases; unmatched junction nucleotides: 13. The CDR3 spans 17 residues. DNA for the CDR3: TGTGCCAGCAGCTTTTCGGGGGGTTATTCGGAAACCAACGTCCTGACTTTC. Translating gives CASSFSGGYSETNVLTF.

The sample holds a few counts of this clonotype. The rearrangement links TRBV7-9 to TRBJ2-5, with D perhaps being TRBD1 or TRBD2 (5 bases each). Per the germline V gene, CDR1 is SEHNR and CDR2 is FQNEAQ (reference sequence). The CDR3 is 13 residues long. V was shortened by 1 base and J by 4 bases, with 7 bases between the two germline ends. The CDR3 loop reads CASSLVGVETQYF. CDR3 sequence (DNA): TGTGCCAGCAGCTTAGTGGGGGTAGAGACCCAGTACTTC.

This clonotype was observed at least ten times. The chain carries TRBV20-1 and TRBJ2-3; D gene unclear. This CDR3 is 15 amino acids long. The V end lost 4 bases, the J end lost 1 base, and 15 bases lay between the germline ends. Germline V gene lookup returns CDR1 DFQATT and CDR2 SNEGSKA (reference sequence). For the CDR3, the DNA is TGCAGTGCTAAGGCCACCGGGTTTGGCACAGATACGCAGTATTTT. Its protein is CSAKATGFGTDTQYF.

The chain employs TRBV2 and TRBJ1-2; D is unclear. The V end was cut by 3 bases, the J end by 8 bases, with 16 bases between. Germline V gene data show CDR1 as SNHLY and CDR2 as FYNNEI. The length of the CDR3 is 14 residues. The CDR3 protein is CASSDVGRWPGYTF. Written as DNA, the CDR3 is TGTGCCAGCAGTGATGTTGGCAGGTGGCCGGGCTACACCTTC.

The sample holds a few counts of this clonotype. The chain combines TRBV29-1 with TRBJ2-1; the D gene is possibly TRBD2 (5 bases). This CDR3 is built from 12 residues. CDR1 and CDR2 from the germline V gene are SQVTM and ANQGSEA. The V and J ends lost 6 bases and 4 bases respectively, with 10 bases between them. In DNA form, the CDR3 reads TGCAGCGTACTCGCGGGTTACAATGAGCAGTTCTTC. Protein sequence: CSVLAGYNEQFF.

The rearrangement uses TRBV18 and TRBJ2-7; 9 nucleotides agree with TRBD1. Germline V gives CDR1 KGHSH, CDR2 LQKENI. The CDR3 is made up of 14 amino acids. V lost 2 bases and J lost 3; bases outside the gene matches: 2. CDR3 in amino acids: CASSPWDRDYEQYF. CDR3 bases: TGTGCCAGCTCACCATGGGACAGGGACTACGAGCAGTACTTC.

The sample holds many counts of this clonotype. The chain combines TRBV7-9 with TRBJ2-1; 9 nucleotides align to TRBD2. The CDR3 consists of 15 residues. V lost 5 bases to trimming and J lost 7 bases; unmatched junction nucleotides: 9. The germline CDR1 and CDR2 sequences are SEHNR and FQNEAQ (reference sequence). CDR3 protein: CASSPTPSGTNEQFF. DNA for the CDR3: TGTGCCAGCAGCCCTACCCCTAGCGGGACGAATGAGCAGTTCTTC.

This clonotype was counted between two and nine times. The rearrangement joins TRBV6-5 to TRBJ2-2; tentatively, D is TRBD2 (6 bases). The CDR3 extends over 15 amino acids. Trimming shortened V by 2 bases and J by 6 bases, and 13 bases separated the two germline ends. CDR1 is MNHEY, CDR2 SVGAGI, per germline. Written as DNA, the CDR3 is TGTGCCAGCAGTTACCGGGACTTCCCGCCCGGGGAGCTGTTTTTT. It specifies CASSYRDFPPGELFF.

V is TRBV2 and J is TRBJ2-4; D may be TRBD1 or TRBD2 (6 bases each). V lost 7 bases and J lost 8, with 18 bases in between. CDR3 length equals 14 residues. Germline V gene lookup returns CDR1 SNHLY and CDR2 FYNNEI. The CDR3 DNA is TGTGCCAGCACCGAGCCGGGGGCTCCCCACATTCAGTACTTC. It specifies CASTEPGAPHIQYF.

This clonotype has just a few counts. The germline gene is not matched at one end of the junction; a read error may be the cause. The chain couples TRBV19 to TRBJ2-7, with 8 bases lining up with TRBD1. The V gene's germline CDR1 is LNHDA and CDR2 SQIVND (reference sequence). The CDR3 covers 14 residues. As DNA, the CDR3 is TGTGCCAGTAGTATAGCCGGGACAGGCTACGGGCAGTACTTC. Translation: CASSIAGTGYGQYF.

V is TRBV5-4 and J is TRBJ1-1, with a weak D call TRBD1 (5 bases). Germline CDR1 and CDR2: SGHNT and YYREEE (reference sequence). Trimming took off 1 base at V and 4 bases at J, with 20 bases between the two ends. CDR3 length: 17 residues. The CDR3 here is CASSLRDGHSGGTEAFF. The CDR3 DNA is TGTGCCAGCAGCTTGCGGGACGGCCACTCTGGGGGCACTGAAGCTTTCTTT.

V is TRBV14 and J is TRBJ1-2; no definite D call. The length of the CDR3 is 14 residues. The V and J ends lost 1 base and 5 bases respectively, with 11 bases between them. Germline V gene data show CDR1 as SGHDN and CDR2 as FVKESK. The CDR3 here is CASSQVHDGYGYTF. For the CDR3, the DNA is TGTGCCAGCAGCCAAGTCCATGACGGATATGGCTACACCTTC. The whole variable domain, filled in from reference TRBV14 and TRBJ1-2, reads EAGVTQFPSHSVIEKGQTVTLRCDPISGHDNLYWYRRVMGKEIKFLLHFVKESKQDESGMPNNRFLAERTGGTYSTLKVQPAELEDSGVYFCASSQVHDGYGYTFGSGTRLTVV.

This clonotype was counted between two and nine times. The CDR3, as DNA: TGTGCCATCAGTGATGGACAGGGAGGTAATGAGCAGTTCTTC. It is translated as CAISDGQGGNEQFF. V and J are TRBV10-3 and TRBJ2-1; 8 bases fit TRBD1. The J segment lost 7 bases and the V segment lost 3 bases, leaving 5 bases of the junction unmatched. The germline V gene has CDR1 ENHRY and CDR2 SYGVKD. CDR3 length equals 14 residues.

Ten or more counts support this clonotype. The V gene is TRBV20-1, the J gene TRBJ2-7, with a tentative D call TRBD2 (6 bases). The germline V gene has CDR1 DFQATT and CDR2 SNEGSKA (reference sequence). The CDR3 is 15 residues long. Trimming stripped 6 bases from V and 0 bases from J, with 18 bases between. The CDR3 DNA sequence: TGCAGTGCCGCGAGAGCGGGCTGGGACTCCTACGAGCAGTACTTC. Translating it yields CSAARAGWDSYEQYF.

The rearrangement links TRBV24-1 to TRBJ2-7, with 8 bases identical to TRBD1. Trimming at V came to 7 bases and at J to 4 bases, leaving 5 bases not matched to a gene. This CDR3 contains 13 residues. The germline CDR1 and CDR2 sequences are KGHDR and SFDVKD. The DNA for the CDR3 is TGTGCCACCAGGGGACAGGAGGATTACGAGCAGTACTTC. It yields the protein CATRGQEDYEQYF.

This clonotype was recorded at least ten times. The V call is TRBV4-1, the J call TRBJ2-7; 7 bases fit TRBD1. The CDR3 contains 13 residues. J gave up 2 bases and V 4 bases, and 2 bases lay outside the gene matches. CDR1 and CDR2 (germline): MGHRA, YSYEKL. CDR3 coding DNA: TGCGCCAGCAGCCGTGGGACAGCCTACGAGCAGTACTTC. This translates into CASSRGTAYEQYF.

The V gene is TRBV6-6, the J gene TRBJ2-7; D perhaps matches TRBD2 (6 bases). The V gene lost 6 bases and the J gene lost 1 base, with 22 bases spanning the gap. The CDR3 length is 17 residues. Germline values: CDR1 MNHNY, CDR2 SVGAGI (reference sequence). The CDR3 nucleotides are TGTGCCAGCAGCCTCTCCGGGGGAGGAGAGGCATCCTACGAGCAGTACTTC. Translation gives CASSLSGGGEASYEQYF.

The chain links TRBV5-1 to TRBJ2-2; the match to TRBD2 covers 13 bases. The CDR3 is 16 amino acids. V dropped 4 bases and J dropped 6; count of bases not matched to a gene: 6. Per the germline V gene, CDR1 is SGHRS and CDR2 is YFSETQ. In DNA, the CDR3 is TGCGCCAGCAGCGCAACTAGCGGGAGGGGCGCCGGGGAGCTGTTTTTT. Its protein is CASSATSGRGAGELFF.

The chain recombines TRBV12-3 or TRBV12-4 with TRBJ2-3; D is ambiguous. The CDR3 spans 15 residues. Trimming left V 3 bases short and J 2 bases short, with 12 bases between. This CDR3 is CASSFGDKYTDTQYF. CDR3 bases: TGTGCCAGCAGTTTTGGAGACAAATACACAGATACGCAGTATTTT.

Many counts were recorded for this clonotype. The chain couples TRBV7-8 to TRBJ2-1; D is undetermined. The ends were cut back, 8 bases at V and 2 bases at J, with 7 bases in the middle. The CDR3 totals 12 residues. Germline CDR1 is SGHVS and CDR2 is FQNEAQ. The CDR3 region has the DNA TGTGCCAGCTATTCCACCTACAATGAGCAGTTCTTC. It specifies CASYSTYNEQFF.

CDR3 loop: CASRSGGGNEQFF. DNA for the CDR3: TGTGCCAGTAGGTCAGGGGGAGGGAATGAGCAGTTCTTC. The chain combines TRBV19 with TRBJ2-1; D tentatively fits TRBD1 or TRBD2 (7 bases each). The CDR3 runs 13 residues. V lost 6 bases and J 7 bases, leaving 13 bases between the germline ends. Germline assignment: CDR1 LNHDA and CDR2 SQIVND (reference sequence).

The sample holds many counts of this clonotype. The chain is built from TRBV6-5 and TRBJ2-3; possibly TRBD2 for D (6 bases). CDR1 is MNHEY and CDR2 is SVGAGI in the germline V gene. The ends were cut back, 10 bases at V and 2 bases at J, with 13 bases in the middle. This CDR3 is built from 13 residues. As DNA, the CDR3 is TGTGCCACCTGGAGCGGGCACACAGATACGCAGTATTTT. Amino acid sequence: CATWSGHTDTQYF.

This rearrangement joins TRBV11-2 to TRBJ2-2; TRBD1 is a possible D gene (6 bases). CDR1 SGHAT and CDR2 FQNNGV come from the germline V gene. The germline V and J ends were trimmed by 2 bases and 2 bases, with 9 bases remaining between them. The CDR3 covers 15 residues. CDR3 loop: CASSLWDKNTGELFF. CDR3 in DNA: TGTGCCAGCAGCTTATGGGACAAAAACACCGGGGAGCTGTTTTTT.

Here the CDR3 DNA reads TGTGCCAGCAGCCCCGGGACTGGGCCTTCAGGGGTCAAAGAGACCCAGTACTTC. Protein sequence: CASSPGTGPSGVKETQYF. The chain combines TRBV7-9 with TRBJ2-5, with D perhaps TRBD1 or TRBD2 (6 bases each). The CDR3 is 18 amino acids. Germline V gives CDR1 SEHNR, CDR2 FQNEAQ (reference sequence). The V and J ends lost 5 bases and 3 bases respectively, with 25 bases between them.

The rearrangement joins TRBV27 to TRBJ1-6; 8 nucleotides match TRBD1. CDR1 MNHEY and CDR2 SMNVEV come from the germline V gene (reference sequence). The trim removed 5 bases at V and 8 bases at J, leaving 8 bases unmatched. There are 15 residues in the CDR3. The CDR3 DNA reads TGTGCCAGCAGTCCCGACAGGGGAATCGATTCACCCCTCCACTTT. Translating gives CASSPDRGIDSPLHF.

The chain has TRBV15 and TRBJ2-7; the D gene is possibly TRBD2 (5 bases). CDR1 is LNHNV, CDR2 YYDKDF, per germline (reference sequence). With 1 base removed from V and 7 bases from J, the gap between germline ends came to 8 bases. The CDR3 covers 12 residues. The CDR3 spells CATSRGSGEQYF. The CDR3 DNA follows: TGTGCCACCAGCAGAGGCTCGGGAGAGCAGTACTTC.

V is TRBV12-3 or TRBV12-4 and J is TRBJ1-4; 9 nucleotides align to TRBD1. Trimming removed 7 bases from V and 8 bases from J; junction bases left unmatched: 14. The CDR3 consists of 16 residues. DNA for the CDR3: TGTGCCAGCACCCCGACAGGGGGACTTCTGGGAGAAAAACTGTTTTTT. This codes for CASTPTGGLLGEKLFF.

In this sample, this clonotype turned up a few times. The V call is TRBV7-3, the J call TRBJ2-1; 9 bases match TRBD2. This CDR3 contains 15 residues. Germline V gene data show CDR1 as SGHTA and CDR2 as FQGTGA. V trimming: 3 bases; J trimming: 4 bases; junction bases outside the gene matches: 4. CDR3 DNA sequence: TGTGCCAGCAGCTTCGGGCTAGCGGGATACAATGAGCAGTTCTTC. It specifies CASSFGLAGYNEQFF.

This rearrangement joins TRBV3-1 to TRBJ1-5; the D gene is possibly TRBD1 (5 bases). Trimming removed 0 bases from V and 0 bases from J, with 18 bases in between. From germline, CDR1 is LGHDT and CDR2 YNNKEL (reference sequence). The CDR3 is made up of 19 amino acids. CDR3 loop: CASSQDPGGNWDSNQPQHF. In DNA, the CDR3 is TGTGCCAGCAGCCAAGATCCGGGGGGGAATTGGGATAGCAATCAGCCCCAGCATTTT.

This clonotype showed up many times. The chain couples TRBV5-5 to TRBJ2-7; 7 bases are a match to TRBD2. The length of the CDR3 is 17 residues. Unmatched junction bases numbered 10, after V lost 1 base and J lost 0 bases. Looked up from germline, CDR1 is SGHKS and CDR2 is YYEKEE (reference sequence). CDR3 sequence: CASSLSALGGSSYEQYF. The DNA of the CDR3 is TGTGCCAGCAGCTTGTCCGCACTGGGAGGGAGCTCCTACGAGCAGTACTTC.